A selection of T cell receptor beta chains follows, all from one sample in a study of blood T cell repertoires in COVID-19. Repertoires were generated with immunoSEQ multiplex PCR, while TCRdb's copy carries only in-frame clones and drops some. Among roughly 60,000 clones listed, around 90% were seen once. The sequenced sample consisted of peripheral blood. The receptors here all came from a human donor with acute or convalescent COVID-19. The donor label of this sample is uncertain. The conserved cysteine and the conserved F or W are not part of the CDR3 here. Fields, in order: CDR3 protein, CDR3 length, J gene, V gene.

ASSRDRGQGQPQH 13 TRBJ1-5 TRBV5-6
ASSQGGQDHEQY 12 TRBJ2-7 TRBV4-1
ASSLDPDSQETQY 13 TRBJ2-5 TRBV5-4
ASSLGPTGDTGELF 14 TRBJ2-2 TRBV5-1
ASTSLGDRVTQPQH 14 TRBJ1-5 TRBV19
ASSLGGLAGGQYEQY 15 TRBJ2-7 TRBV13
ASSPDTPNYGYT 12 TRBJ1-2 TRBV18
AAGSQPQH 8 TRBJ1-5 TRBV28
ASSFTGVGSATEAF 14 TRBJ1-1 TRBV27
AIRERSRGTDTQY 13 TRBJ2-3 TRBV10-3
ATEGGYQETQY 11 TRBJ2-5 TRBV18
ASSLGAGTGNTIY 13 TRBJ1-3 TRBV11-2
ASGQQGLDGETQY 13 TRBJ2-5 TRBV11-1
ASSLALEASGKYDEQF 16 TRBJ2-1 TRBV5-1
ASSELAGGRGTDTQY 15 TRBJ2-3 TRBV2
ASSRTSGRNNEQF 13 TRBJ2-1 TRBV7-2
ASNPGQGAGELF 12 TRBJ2-2 TRBV5-5
ATSGGIAVRNEQF 13 TRBJ2-1 TRBV24-1